The 25 T cell receptor beta chains below all came from one sample that was sequenced in a study of T cell responses to AZD1222 COVID-19 vaccine. Sequencing was performed with immunoSEQ multiplex PCR; in TCRdb, only in-frame clones are kept and a portion is missing. The data hold approximately 120,000 clones, with around 89% observed a single time. This specimen was peripheral blood, taken on day 0 of AZD1222 vaccination. These receptor sequences come from an adult in good health.

V gene TRBV19 combines with J gene TRBJ1-6; D gene unclear. Trimming cost V 3 bases and J 5 bases, with 8 bases left between them. This CDR3 contains 14 residues. Germline loops: CDR1 LNHDA, CDR2 SQIVND (reference sequence). Here the CDR3 reads CASSMGYDNSPLHF. DNA of the CDR3: TGTGCCAGTAGTATGGGGTACGATAATTCACCCCTCCACTTT.

J is TRBJ1-5 and V is TRBV19; D call uncertain. Deletions cut 6 bases from V and 5 bases from J, with 11 bases between. The length of the CDR3 is 13 residues. The germline V gene has CDR1 LNHDA and CDR2 SQIVND (reference sequence). The CDR3 sequence: CASSKVRDQPQHF. CDR3 DNA: TGTGCCAGTAGCAAGGTGCGGGATCAGCCCCAGCATTTT.

This clone showed up just once. This chain joins TRBV10-3 and TRBJ1-5, with D possibly being TRBD1 (5 bases). Trimming removed 0 bases from V and 7 bases from J, with 10 bases in between. Germline CDR1 is ENHRY and CDR2 is SYGVKD. This CDR3 has 14 residues. CDR3 protein: CAISESTAEQPQHF. Here the CDR3 DNA reads TGTGCCATCAGTGAGTCGACAGCGGAGCAGCCCCAGCATTTT.

The V and J genes are TRBV30 and TRBJ1-1, with D tentatively TRBD1 (6 bases). This CDR3 has 15 amino acids. Germline V gives CDR1 GTSNPN, CDR2 SVGIG (reference sequence). Between the trimmed V and J ends, which lost 2 bases and 4 bases, there was a span of 17 bases. The CDR3 spells CAWSPPAWGATEAFF. CDR3 sequence (DNA): TGTGCCTGGAGTCCCCCCGCTTGGGGGGCCACTGAAGCTTTCTTT.

The chain is built from TRBV12-5 and TRBJ2-3; D assignment may be TRBD1 or TRBD2 (5 bases each). Trimming shortened V by 3 bases and J by 9 bases, and 10 bases separated the two germline ends. This CDR3 contains 12 residues. From germline, CDR1 is LGHNT and CDR2 FRNRAP. The CDR3 reads CASGLRDDTQYF. The CDR3, as DNA: TGTGCTAGTGGTTTAAGGGACGACACGCAGTATTTT.

The chain carries TRBV3-1 (or the pseudogene TRBV3-2) and TRBJ2-3; 10 bases match TRBD2. Germline CDR1 is LGHDT and CDR2 is YNNKEL (reference sequence). This CDR3 comprises 14 residues. Unmatched junction bases numbered 9, after V lost 11 bases and J lost 4 bases. Here the CDR3 reads CARPKRGGSDTQYF. In DNA, the CDR3 is TGTGCCCGTCCTAAGCGGGGGGGCTCAGATACGCAGTATTTT.

The genes are TRBV10-3 and TRBJ2-1; D remains unclear. Germline CDR1 and CDR2: ENHRY and SYGVKD. CDR3 length equals 14 residues. Trimming shortened V by 2 bases and J by 7 bases, and 12 bases separated the two germline ends. The CDR3 nucleotides are TGTGCCATCAGTGAGCCGGCCGGCCTGAATGAGCAGTTCTTC. It translates to CAISEPAGLNEQFF.

With respect to this clone: The sample has other DNA sequences that encode this CDR3 too. This chain uses TRBV11-2 with TRBJ2-1, with a possible D match to TRBD1 (6 bases). Per germline, CDR1 SGHAT and CDR2 FQNNGV. The CDR3 extends over 11 amino acids. Trimming took off 5 bases at V and 10 bases at J, with 9 bases between the two ends. CDR3 sequence reads: CASSLGGEQFF. The CDR3 nucleotides read TGTGCCAGCAGCCTAGGGGGAGAGCAGTTCTTC.

This clone has just one count. The rearrangement links TRBV7-3 to TRBJ1-1, with D possibly TRBD1 on 5 matching bases. Deletions cut 5 bases from V and 4 bases from J, with 11 bases between. The CDR3 has 13 amino acids. Germline V gene data show CDR1 as SGHTA and CDR2 as FQGTGA. CDR3 nucleotide sequence: TGTGCCAGCAGCACCCAGGGTGGCACTGAAGCTTTCTTT. It yields the protein CASSTQGGTEAFF. The entire variable domain, with the rest obtained from reference TRBV7-3 and TRBJ1-1, is as follows: GAGVSQTPSNKVTEKGKYVELRCDPISGHTALYWYRQSLGQGPEFLIYFQGTGAADDSGLPNDRFFAVRPEGSVSTLKIQRTERGDSAVYLCASSTQGGTEAFFGQGTRLTVV.

In its sample, this clone was seen once. The chain uses TRBV18 and TRBJ2-7, with D possibly being TRBD2 (6 bases). The CDR3 covers 14 residues. Germline CDR1 is KGHSH and CDR2 is LQKENI. V was trimmed by 2 bases and J by 6 bases, leaving 14 bases between them. For the CDR3, the DNA is TGTGCCAGCTCACCATGGAACGGGGGATCCGAGCAGTACTTC. Its protein is CASSPWNGGSEQYF.

V is TRBV28 and J is TRBJ2-5; 15 nucleotides match TRBD2. Trimming took 5 bases from V and 7 from J; bases not matched to a gene: 5. CDR3 length equals 15 residues. From germline, CDR1 is MDHEN and CDR2 SYDVKM. In nucleotides, the CDR3 is TGTGCCAGCAGTACCGGACTAGCGGGAGGGGTGACCCAGTACTTC. Its protein product is CASSTGLAGGVTQYF.

This clone was detected only once. The gene calls are TRBV3-1 (or the pseudogene TRBV3-2) and TRBJ1-2, with D possibly being TRBD1 (5 bases). V lost 1 base, J lost 3 bases, and 15 bases lay in between. CDR1 is LGHDT and CDR2 is YNNKEL in the germline V gene (reference sequence). This CDR3 spans 16 amino acids. CDR3 sequence (DNA): TGTGCCAGCAGCCAAGGGGCAGGGAAAATCGACTATGGCTACACCTTC. This encodes CASSQGAGKIDYGYTF.

J is TRBJ2-2 and V is TRBV10-2; TRBD1 matches at 7 bases. The germline gives CDR1 WSHSY, CDR2 SAAADI. The trim removed 7 bases at V and 1 base at J, leaving 6 bases unmatched. The CDR3 has 15 amino acids. The CDR3 loop is CASISGTENTGELFF. In DNA, the CDR3 is TGCGCCAGCATTTCCGGGACAGAGAACACCGGGGAGCTGTTTTTT.

This sequence joins TRBV27 and TRBJ2-7; D assignment may be TRBD1 or TRBD2 (5 bases each). Germline V gene sequence: CDR1 MNHEY, CDR2 SMNVEV (reference sequence). V lost 3 bases and J 7 bases, leaving 13 bases between the germline ends. The CDR3 covers 13 residues. As DNA, the CDR3 is TGTGCCAGCAGTTTGGGACGGCGTCGGGAGCAGTACTTC. Translation: CASSLGRRREQYF.

This chain links TRBV7-9 with TRBJ1-2; 10 nucleotides agree with TRBD1. Germline V gives CDR1 SEHNR, CDR2 FQNEAQ (reference sequence). The CDR3 runs 15 residues. The trim removed 1 base at V and 2 bases at J, leaving 1 base unmatched. The CDR3 region is CASSLGGQGNYGYTF. CDR3 DNA sequence: TGTGCCAGCAGCTTAGGGGGACAGGGGAACTATGGCTACACCTTC.

The count of this clone is one. The V gene is TRBV6-5, the J gene TRBJ1-4, with D tentatively TRBD1 (6 bases). CDR3 size: 15 residues. V was pared by 5 bases and J by 8 bases, with 18 bases between. Germline lookup yields CDR1 MNHEY and CDR2 SVGAGI. The CDR3: CASSPTGATGEKLFF. The CDR3 DNA sequence: TGTGCCAGCAGTCCAACGGGGGCCACGGGGGAAAAACTGTTTTTT.

This chain uses TRBV6-1 with TRBJ2-7, with a possible D match to TRBD1 (6 bases). Trimming removed 3 bases from V and 4 bases from J, with 13 bases in between. The V gene's germline CDR1 is MNHNS and CDR2 SASEGT. The CDR3 contains 14 residues. CDR3: CASSDPDRFYEQYF. CDR3 DNA sequence: TGTGCCAGCAGTGACCCCGACAGGTTTTACGAGCAGTACTTC.

The chain uses TRBV28 and TRBJ2-2, with TRBD2 matching over 13 bases. This CDR3 is built from 17 residues. With 3 bases clipped from V and 7 bases from J, the junction kept 8 bases outside the gene matches. CDR1 and CDR2 (germline): MDHEN, SYDVKM. The CDR3, as DNA: TGTGCCAGCAGTTTCGGACTAGCGGGAGTAGGGGTCGGGGAGCTGTTTTTT. Amino acid sequence: CASSFGLAGVGVGELFF.

V and J are TRBV5-4 and TRBJ1-5, with TRBD1 identical over 7 bases. The CDR3 length is 16 residues. Germline V gene lookup returns CDR1 SGHNT and CDR2 YYREEE (reference sequence). The ends lost 5 bases at V and 2 bases at J; junction bases unmatched: 10. CDR3: CASRVLGGGGNQPQHF. CDR3 nucleotides: TGTGCCAGCAGGGTACTAGGGGGCGGGGGCAATCAGCCCCAGCATTTT. Complete variable domain (other parts from reference TRBV5-4 and TRBJ1-5): ETGVTQSPTHLIKTRGQQVTLRCSSQSGHNTVSWYQQALGQGPQFIFQYYREEENGRGNFPPRFSGLQFPNYSSELNVNALELDDSALYLCASRVLGGGGNQPQHFGDGTRLSIL.

The chain's CDR3 is CATSPRTGSQETQYF. The DNA for the CDR3 is TGTGCCACCAGCCCAAGGACAGGGAGCCAAGAGACCCAGTACTTC. V and J are TRBV24-1 and TRBJ2-5; 8 bases agree with TRBD1. The CDR3 spans 15 residues. Germline V lookup: CDR1 KGHDR, CDR2 SFDVKD. With 7 bases clipped from V and 1 base from J, the junction kept 7 bases outside the gene matches.

Here the CDR3 DNA reads TGTGCCACCAGCAGTAACCTGGGACGGCTACTTGCCCAGCCCCAGCATTTT. This sequence encodes CATSSNLGRLLAQPQHF. This chain connects TRBV15 to TRBJ1-5; tentatively, D is TRBD1 (5 bases). Germline CDR1 reads LNHNV; CDR2 reads YYDKDF (reference sequence). The CDR3 has 17 amino acids. V lost 3 bases and J 7 bases, leaving 22 bases between the germline ends.

The chain is built from TRBV11-3 and TRBJ2-5, with 9 bases aligning to TRBD1. This CDR3 contains 16 residues. The germline V gene encodes CDR1 SGHNT and CDR2 YENEEA. V gave up 1 base and J gave up 2 bases; unmatched junction bases: 5. As DNA, the CDR3 is TGTGCCAGCAGCTTAGTTTGGACAGGGGTTCAAGAGACCCAGTACTTC. This translates into CASSLVWTGVQETQYF.

CDR3 amino acids: CASSWSGGPGQGIQQPQHF. For the CDR3, the DNA is TGTGCCAGCAGCTGGAGCGGGGGACCGGGACAGGGGATTCAACAGCCCCAGCATTTT. The chain employs TRBV7-8 and TRBJ1-5; 10 bases are a match to TRBD1. The CDR3 spans 19 residues. J lost 7 bases, V lost 4 bases, and 19 bases had no gene match. From germline, CDR1 is SGHVS and CDR2 FQNEAQ.

In DNA, the CDR3 is TGTGCCAGCAGTTACTCCGAAGTAGGCCGGAGGACTGAAGCTTTCTTT. Translating gives CASSYSEVGRRTEAFF. The rearrangement links TRBV6-6 to TRBJ1-1; D gene unclear. The length of the CDR3 is 16 residues. Germline assignment: CDR1 MNHNY and CDR2 SVGAGI (reference sequence). The V and J ends lost 0 bases and 5 bases respectively, with 16 bases between them.

The chain combines TRBV27 with TRBJ2-1; 8 nucleotides match TRBD2. J gave up 5 bases and V 3 bases, and 3 bases lay outside the gene matches. Germline-derived CDR1 and CDR2 are MNHEY and SMNVEV (reference sequence). The CDR3 sequence is 14 residues long. The CDR3, as DNA: TGTGCCAGCAGTTTCGGGGGGGCCCACAATGAGCAGTTCTTC. Protein: CASSFGGAHNEQFF.